Shown below are 30 T cell receptor beta chains from a single sample sequenced in a study of neurological immune-mediated disorders. TCRdb re-analysed the 5' RACE reads in MiXCR, keeping a single row per CDR3 protein. The profile shows 50,000 or so distinct CDR3 sequences, over 9.5% of them singletons. Sequenced sample: PBMCs. Every receptor here comes from a man aged 60-69 years in good health.

This clonotype was seen repeatedly, ten times or more. The rearrangement uses TRBV28 and TRBJ1-5; D call uncertain. CDR3 length: 14 amino acids. Trimming pared 2 bases from V and 2 bases from J, leaving 7 bases between. Germline CDR1 and CDR2: MDHEN and SYDVKM. CDR3: CASSLVRGNQPQHF. In DNA, the CDR3 is TGTGCCAGCAGTTTAGTTCGCGGCAATCAGCCCCAGCATTTT.

The sample holds many counts of this clonotype. This chain connects TRBV6-5 to TRBJ2-1; 7 bases match TRBD1. CDR1 and CDR2 from the germline V gene are MNHEY and SVGAGI. After removal of 0 bases from V and 7 bases from J, the junction contained 9 bases not matched to a gene. This CDR3 spans 16 amino acids. The CDR3 DNA is TGTGCCAGCAGTTACTCGACAGGGAGAAGGGTAAATGAGCAGTTCTTC. Protein: CASSYSTGRRVNEQFF.

This clonotype was counted between two and nine times. The gene calls are TRBV20-1 and TRBJ1-4; 11 positions match TRBD1. CDR1 and CDR2 (germline): DFQATT, SNEGSKA (reference sequence). This CDR3 has 20 amino acids. The ends lost 4 bases at V and 0 bases at J; junction bases unmatched: 16. CDR3 sequence (DNA): TGCAGTGCTATAACCATACCGGGACAGGGGGATGATGCAACTAATGAAAAACTGTTTTTT. Encoded protein: CSAITIPGQGDDATNEKLFF.

This chain links TRBV20-1 with TRBJ2-1; 8 bases agree with TRBD2. V dropped 0 bases and J dropped 4; count of bases not matched to a gene: 14. Germline CDR1 reads DFQATT; CDR2 reads SNEGSKA (reference sequence). This CDR3 is built from 18 residues. CDR3: CSARDPFASGSLYNEQFF. CDR3 DNA: TGCAGTGCTAGAGATCCCTTCGCTAGCGGGTCCCTTTACAATGAGCAGTTCTTC.

This clonotype was observed at least ten times. V is TRBV5-1 and J is TRBJ1-2; 8 bases agree with TRBD1. Germline V gives CDR1 SGHRS, CDR2 YFSETQ. The junction had 4 bases not matched to a gene; V was cut back by 2 bases and J by 7 bases. This CDR3 is built from 13 residues. In DNA, the CDR3 is TGCGCCAGCAGCTTAGCGGACAGGGTTGGCTACACCTTC. It translates to CASSLADRVGYTF. Complete variable domain (other parts from reference TRBV5-1 and TRBJ1-2): KAGVTQTPRYLIKTRGQQVTLSCSPISGHRSVSWYQQTPGQGLQFLFEYFSETQRNKGNFPGRFSGRQFSNSRSEMNVSTLELGDSALYLCASSLADRVGYTFGSGTRLTVV.

This clonotype has a count of ten or more. The chain couples TRBV5-1 to TRBJ2-1, with a tentative D call TRBD2 (7 bases). Germline values: CDR1 SGHRS, CDR2 YFSETQ. The CDR3 is made up of 15 amino acids. With 0 bases removed from V and 6 bases from J, the gap between germline ends came to 13 bases. The CDR3 bases are TGCGCCAGCAGCTTGGTAGGGGGAGGGTCCAATGAGCAGTTCTTC. It is translated as CASSLVGGGSNEQFF.

There are many counts of this clonotype. The CDR3 spells CASSLGGDSPLHF. The CDR3 coding sequence is TGTGCCAGCTCCCTCGGGGGGGATTCACCCCTCCACTTT. V and J are TRBV7-9 and TRBJ1-6; tentative D call: TRBD1 (5 bases). Germline V gives CDR1 SEHNR, CDR2 FQNEAQ (reference sequence). The V end lost 8 bases, the J end lost 8 bases, and 13 bases lay between the germline ends. The CDR3 covers 13 residues.

This clonotype was seen at least ten times. The V gene is TRBV5-1, the J gene TRBJ1-1; weak D call: TRBD1 (6 bases). The length of the CDR3 is 13 residues. V lost 2 bases to trimming and J lost 11 bases, with 16 bases between them. Per the germline V gene, CDR1 is SGHRS and CDR2 is YFSETQ. DNA of the CDR3: TGCGCCAGCAGCTTAATGTACCGGGACACGGCTTTCTTT. This encodes CASSLMYRDTAFF.

This clonotype was seen repeatedly, ten times or more. The genes are TRBV7-3 and TRBJ2-1, with D perhaps TRBD2 (5 bases). The CDR3 is 12 residues long. Germline-derived CDR1 and CDR2 are SGHTA and FQGTGA. V was clipped by 3 bases and J by 9 bases, with 9 bases between them. This chain's CDR3 is CASSFSSGEQFF. CDR3 bases: TGTGCCAGCAGCTTTAGCAGCGGTGAGCAGTTCTTC.

This clonotype was picked up many times. This chain uses TRBV28 with TRBJ1-1; D ambiguous. The CDR3 has 13 amino acids. The V end lost 7 bases, the J end lost 6 bases, and 15 bases lay between the germline ends. Germline CDR1 reads MDHEN; CDR2 reads SYDVKM. CDR3 in amino acids: CASTASHFAEAFF. The CDR3 DNA sequence: TGTGCCAGCACTGCTTCCCATTTCGCTGAAGCTTTCTTT.

Concerning this clonotype itself: Germline is not matched at one junction end, which may reflect a read error. This rearrangement joins TRBV14 to TRBJ1-1, with 8 nucleotides matching TRBD1. The CDR3 extends over 14 amino acids. Germline assignment: CDR1 SGHDN and CDR2 FVKESK. The CDR3 DNA reads TGTGCAAGCAGCCAAGACAGGGGTGGGACTGAAGCTTTCTTT. Amino acid sequence: CASSQDRGGTEAFF.

This clonotype was detected ten times or more. The chain combines TRBV7-2 with TRBJ2-3; maybe TRBD2 (7 bases). The CDR3 is 17 residues long. Trimming removed 0 bases at V and 5 bases at J, with 18 bases between. Germline lookup yields CDR1 SGHTA and CDR2 FQGNSA. The CDR3 spells CASSLAERGGGQDTQYF. The CDR3 DNA reads TGTGCCAGCAGCTTAGCGGAGAGGGGGGGGGGACAAGATACGCAGTATTTT.

This clonotype was recorded many times. The chain combines TRBV12-3 or TRBV12-4 with TRBJ1-1; D uncertain. V gave up 3 bases and J gave up 6 bases, with 8 bases separating them. This CDR3 comprises 12 residues. This chain's CDR3 is CASSFSQSEAFF. The CDR3 coding sequence is TGTGCCAGCAGTTTCTCCCAGTCTGAAGCTTTCTTT.

This clonotype was recorded at least ten times. The chain carries TRBV14 and TRBJ2-1, with a tentative D call TRBD2 (5 bases). The CDR3 contains 15 residues. Germline V gene lookup returns CDR1 SGHDN and CDR2 FVKESK. The V and J ends lost 1 base and 0 bases respectively, with 7 bases between them. In nucleotides, the CDR3 is TGTGCCAGCAGCCAAGGACTACCCTCCTACAATGAGCAGTTCTTC. Translated, it gives CASSQGLPSYNEQFF.

There are many counts of this clonotype. The chain combines TRBV29-1 with TRBJ1-1; perhaps TRBD1 as D (5 bases). This CDR3 has 12 amino acids. CDR1 and CDR2 (germline): SQVTM, ANQGSEA. The V gene lost 3 bases and the J gene lost 8 bases, with 13 bases spanning the gap. CDR3 sequence reads: CSVDAGHGEAFF. Here the CDR3 DNA reads TGCAGCGTTGACGCAGGGCATGGGGAAGCTTTCTTT.

The table lists this clonotype with many counts. The V gene is TRBV6-5, the J gene TRBJ1-1; 9 positions match TRBD1. The CDR3 has 14 amino acids. Germline lookup yields CDR1 MNHEY and CDR2 SVGAGI. V was pared by 7 bases and J by 4 bases, with 7 bases of the junction left unmatched. The CDR3 here is CASKIQGAATEAFF. CDR3 coding DNA: TGTGCCAGCAAGATACAGGGGGCGGCCACTGAAGCTTTCTTT.

This clonotype was seen ten or more times. The chain links TRBV28 to TRBJ2-1; D ambiguous. This CDR3 contains 14 residues. Germline V gene sequence: CDR1 MDHEN, CDR2 SYDVKM. Trimming took off 2 bases at V and 4 bases at J, with 9 bases between the two ends. Written as DNA, the CDR3 is TGTGCCAGCAGTTTAGAGCTCCCGTACAATGAGCAGTTCTTC. Its protein is CASSLELPYNEQFF.

Ten or more counts support this clonotype. J is TRBJ2-7 and V is TRBV10-3; D is possibly TRBD1 or TRBD2 (5 bases each). There are 12 residues in the CDR3. V was clipped by 5 bases and J by 5 bases, with 10 bases between them. CDR1 is ENHRY and CDR2 is SYGVKD in the germline V gene. The CDR3 loop reads CAISRGVDEQYF. DNA of the CDR3: TGTGCCATCAGTAGAGGGGTCGACGAGCAGTACTTC.

This clonotype was counted many times. The chain joins TRBV6-1 to TRBJ1-1; D uncertain. The length of the CDR3 is 13 residues. The V end lost 7 bases, the J end lost 1 base, and 10 bases lay between the germline ends. The germline gives CDR1 MNHNS, CDR2 SASEGT. CDR3 residues: CASTRTENTEAFF. CDR3 bases: TGTGCCAGCACGCGGACGGAGAACACTGAAGCTTTCTTT.

The V call is TRBV7-2, the J call TRBJ2-5; a possible D gene is TRBD1 (5 bases). This CDR3 region has 12 residues. CDR1 is SGHTA and CDR2 is FQGNSA in the germline V gene. V lost 1 base to trimming and J lost 5 bases, with 5 bases between them. The CDR3 loop reads CASSLDRETQYF. The CDR3 nucleotides read TGTGCCAGCAGCTTAGACAGGGAGACCCAGTACTTC.

The chain couples TRBV19 to TRBJ1-1; 9 bases are a match to TRBD1. Germline loops: CDR1 LNHDA, CDR2 SQIVND (reference sequence). The CDR3 is made up of 16 amino acids. Losses at the gene ends were 6 bases for V and 8 bases for J; bases not matched to a gene: 16. The CDR3 DNA reads TGTGCCAGTAGCCCAGGGCGGGGACAGGGAACGTACGAAGCTTTCTTT. Protein product: CASSPGRGQGTYEAFF. The variable domain in full, with the rest retrieved from reference TRBV19 and TRBJ1-1, is DGGITQSPKYLFRKEGQNVTLSCEQNLNHDAMYWYRQDPGQGLRLIYYSQIVNDFQKGDIAEGYSVSREKKESFPLTVTSAQKNPTAFYLCASSPGRGQGTYEAFFGQGTRLTVV.

This clonotype was seen repeatedly, ten times or more. The genes are TRBV6-1 and TRBJ1-1; no reliable D call. V shed 2 bases and J shed 1 base, with 5 bases lying between them. The CDR3 consists of 13 residues. CDR1 and CDR2 from the germline V gene are MNHNS and SASEGT. The CDR3 DNA reads TGTGCCAGCAGTGAACGGCCGAACACTGAAGCTTTCTTT. As protein: CASSERPNTEAFF.

This clonotype has ten or more counts. V usage is TRBV4-1 and J usage is TRBJ2-3, with 9 nucleotides matching TRBD1. The length of the CDR3 is 17 residues. Trimming cost V 0 bases and J 0 bases; bases outside gene matches: 4. Germline V CDR1 and CDR2: MGHRA, YSYEKL. The CDR3 reads CASSQDGTGSSTDTQYF. The DNA for the CDR3 is TGCGCCAGCAGCCAAGATGGGACAGGGTCTAGCACAGATACGCAGTATTTT.

This clonotype showed up many times. The chain combines TRBV4-3 with TRBJ2-7; D possibly corresponds to TRBD2 (5 bases). Deletions cut 3 bases from V and 2 bases from J, with 11 bases between. There are 14 residues in the CDR3. Germline V gene sequence: CDR1 LGHNA, CDR2 YSLEER. The CDR3 protein is CASSHNPGTYEQYF. In DNA, the CDR3 is TGCGCCAGCAGCCACAATCCGGGGACCTACGAGCAGTACTTC.

This clonotype was recorded at least ten times. J is TRBJ1-1 and V is TRBV6-6, with D perhaps TRBD1 (5 bases). CDR3 length equals 15 residues. V was cut by 2 bases and J by 4 bases, with 14 bases left in between. CDR1 and CDR2 from the germline V gene are MNHNY and SVGAGI (reference sequence). The CDR3 bases are TGTGCCAGCAGTTACGAGTTCCAGGGTCCCACTGAAGCTTTCTTT. Amino acids: CASSYEFQGPTEAFF.

This clonotype was counted many times. The chain is built from TRBV28 and TRBJ2-3; the match to TRBD1 covers 7 bases. The CDR3 is 16 amino acids. The V and J ends lost 4 bases and 2 bases, in that order; junction bases with no gene match: 9. Looked up from germline, CDR1 is MDHEN and CDR2 is SYDVKM. The CDR3 sequence: CASSSTGTVVTDTQYF. Written as DNA, the CDR3 is TGTGCCAGCAGTTCGACCGGGACAGTCGTCACAGATACGCAGTATTTT.

This clonotype was counted many times. The chain has TRBV27 and TRBJ2-1, with 10 bases aligning to TRBD1. The V and J ends lost 3 bases and 8 bases, in that order; junction bases with no gene match: 13. The CDR3 consists of 17 residues. Germline CDR1 is MNHEY and CDR2 is SMNVEV (reference sequence). The CDR3 sequence is CASSLAPSGQGRDEQFF. DNA for the CDR3: TGTGCCAGCAGTTTGGCGCCGTCGGGACAGGGGAGGGATGAGCAGTTCTTC.

This clonotype was seen ten or more times. The genes are TRBV4-3 and TRBJ2-7, with TRBD1 matching 9 bases. This CDR3 spans 16 amino acids. Trimming at V came to 0 bases and at J to 4 bases, leaving 7 bases not matched to a gene. The germline gives CDR1 LGHNA, CDR2 YSLEER. In nucleotides, the CDR3 is TGCGCCAGCAGCCAAGATTTGGGACAGGGTTCATACGAGCAGTACTTC. It specifies CASSQDLGQGSYEQYF.

The sample holds many counts of this clonotype. The CDR3 DNA is TGCGCCAGCAGCCCGGGACAGGGCGGCTATGGCTACACCTTC. Amino acid sequence: CASSPGQGGYGYTF. The rearrangement links TRBV5-1 to TRBJ1-2, with 9 bases matching TRBD1. In germline, CDR1 is SGHRS, CDR2 YFSETQ. The junction had 5 bases not matched to a gene; V was cut back by 4 bases and J by 4 bases. There are 14 residues in the CDR3.

The sample holds many counts of this clonotype. The chain combines TRBV4-2 with TRBJ1-1; 10 positions match TRBD1. The CDR3 extends over 15 amino acids. The germline V gene encodes CDR1 LGHNA and CDR2 YNFKEQ. The V segment lost 1 base and the J segment 4 bases; nucleotides outside the gene matches: 3. The chain's CDR3 is CASSQGQGAGTEAFF. CDR3 nucleotide sequence: TGTGCCAGCAGCCAAGGACAGGGGGCCGGCACTGAAGCTTTCTTT.